Below, one T cell receptor beta chain is given with its context. No antigen is known for it. The sample is drawn from a study of T-cell memory formation after mild COVID-19. About the study: There were largely donor-specific TCR clusters. Study-level results: Certain responding clones were present in pre-infection memory, suggesting participation of cross-reactive memory. Clones contracting across day 15 to 85 had a balanced CD4/CD8 profile; later expanding clones leaned CD4+.

One entry per CDR3 protein, called by TCRdb with MiXCR from the 5' RACE reads. The sample has some 340,000 distinct CDR3 sequences; over 10% are singletons. CDR3 size: 14 residues. Trimming pared 6 bases from V and 5 bases from J, leaving 14 bases between. J is TRBJ1-5 and V is TRBV12-3 or TRBV12-4, with TRBD1 as a possible D gene (6 bases). This sequence was found in a man between 18 and 29 years old who had mild COVID-19 (a few samples of this study predate the infection). Cell type and time point are not known. What was sequenced was PBMCs or a T cell subset sorted from them (not recorded which). The CDR3 DNA reads TGTGCCAGCAGCCCCGGGACACCCTATCAGCCCCAGCATTTT. Its translation: CASSPGTPYQPQHF.